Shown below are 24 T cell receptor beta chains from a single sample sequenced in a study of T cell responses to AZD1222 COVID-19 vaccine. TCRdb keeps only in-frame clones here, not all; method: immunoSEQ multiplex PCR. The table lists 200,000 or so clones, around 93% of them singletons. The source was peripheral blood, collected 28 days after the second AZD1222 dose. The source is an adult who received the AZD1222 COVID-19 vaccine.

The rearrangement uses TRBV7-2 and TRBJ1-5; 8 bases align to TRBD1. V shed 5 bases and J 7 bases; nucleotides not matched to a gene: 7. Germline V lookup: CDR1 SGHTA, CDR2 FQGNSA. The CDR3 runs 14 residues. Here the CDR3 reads CASSPGQGEQPQHF. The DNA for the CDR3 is TGTGCCAGCAGCCCCGGACAGGGCGAACAGCCCCAGCATTTT.

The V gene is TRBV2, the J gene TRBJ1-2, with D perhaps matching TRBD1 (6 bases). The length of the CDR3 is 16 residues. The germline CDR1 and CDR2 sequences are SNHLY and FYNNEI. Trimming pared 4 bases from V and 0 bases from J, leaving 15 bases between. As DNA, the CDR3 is TGTGCCAGCAGTGGTAAGACAGGAAATACTAACTATGGCTACACCTTC. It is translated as CASSGKTGNTNYGYTF.

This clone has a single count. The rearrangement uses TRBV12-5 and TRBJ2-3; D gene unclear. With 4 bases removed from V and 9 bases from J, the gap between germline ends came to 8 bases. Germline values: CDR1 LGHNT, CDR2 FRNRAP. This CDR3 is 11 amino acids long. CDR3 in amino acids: CASGSLGTQYF. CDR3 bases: TGTGCTAGTGGTTCCCTTGGGACGCAGTATTTT. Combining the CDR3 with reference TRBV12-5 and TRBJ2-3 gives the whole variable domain DARVTQTPRHKVTEMGQEVTMRCQPILGHNTVFWYRQTMMQGLELLAYFRNRAPLDDSGMPKDRFSAEMPDATLATLKIQPSEPRDSAVYFCASGSLGTQYFGPGTRLTVL.

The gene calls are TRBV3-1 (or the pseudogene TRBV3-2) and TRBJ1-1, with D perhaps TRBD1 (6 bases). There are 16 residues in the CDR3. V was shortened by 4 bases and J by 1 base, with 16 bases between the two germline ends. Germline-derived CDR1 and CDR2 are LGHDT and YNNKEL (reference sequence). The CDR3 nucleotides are TGTGCCAGCAGCCCTTTCGGGGGCACTTCGAACACTGAAGCTTTCTTT. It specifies CASSPFGGTSNTEAFF.

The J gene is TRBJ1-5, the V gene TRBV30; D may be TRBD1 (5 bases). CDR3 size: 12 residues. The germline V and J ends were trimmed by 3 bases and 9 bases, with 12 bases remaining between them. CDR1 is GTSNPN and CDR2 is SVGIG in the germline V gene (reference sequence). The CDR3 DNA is TGTGCCTGGAGCCACCTGGGGGGGCCCCAGCATTTT. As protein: CAWSHLGGPQHF. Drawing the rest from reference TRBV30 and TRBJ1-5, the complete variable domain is SQTIHQWPATLVQPVGSPLSLECTVEGTSNPNLYWYRQAAGRGLQLLFYSVGIGQISSEVPQNLSASRPQDRQFILSSKKLLLSDSGFYLCAWSHLGGPQHFGDGTRLSIL.

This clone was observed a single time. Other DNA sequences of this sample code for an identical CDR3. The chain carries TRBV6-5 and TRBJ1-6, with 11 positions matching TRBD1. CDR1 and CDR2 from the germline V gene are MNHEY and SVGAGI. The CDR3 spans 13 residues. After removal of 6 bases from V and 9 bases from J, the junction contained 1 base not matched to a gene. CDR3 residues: CASRGQGGSPLHF. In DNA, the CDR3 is TGTGCCAGCAGGGGACAGGGGGGTTCACCCCTCCACTTT.

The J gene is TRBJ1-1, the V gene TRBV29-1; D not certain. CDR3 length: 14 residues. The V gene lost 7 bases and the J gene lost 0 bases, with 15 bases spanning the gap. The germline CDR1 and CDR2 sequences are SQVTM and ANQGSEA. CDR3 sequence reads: CSAGWTKMNTEAFF. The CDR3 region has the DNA TGCAGCGCGGGGTGGACTAAGATGAACACTGAAGCTTTCTTT.

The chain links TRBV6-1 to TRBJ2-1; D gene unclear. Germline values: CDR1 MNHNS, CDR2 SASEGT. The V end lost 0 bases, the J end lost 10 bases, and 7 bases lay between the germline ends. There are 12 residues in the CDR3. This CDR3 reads CASSEAYREQFF. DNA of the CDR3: TGTGCCAGCAGTGAAGCGTACAGAGAGCAGTTCTTC.

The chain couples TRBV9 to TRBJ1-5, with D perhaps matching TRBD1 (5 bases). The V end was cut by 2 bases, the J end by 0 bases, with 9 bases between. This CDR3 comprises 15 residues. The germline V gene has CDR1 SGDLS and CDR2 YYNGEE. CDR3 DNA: TGTGCCAGCAGCGTCAACGGGGGTAGCAATCAGCCCCAGCATTTT. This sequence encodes CASSVNGGSNQPQHF.

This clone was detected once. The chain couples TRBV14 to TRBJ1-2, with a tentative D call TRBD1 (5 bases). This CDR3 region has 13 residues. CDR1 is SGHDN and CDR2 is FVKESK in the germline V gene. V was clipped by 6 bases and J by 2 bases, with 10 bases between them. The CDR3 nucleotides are TGTGCCAGCAGGAGGGGAGGGAACTATGGCTACACCTTC. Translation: CASRRGGNYGYTF.

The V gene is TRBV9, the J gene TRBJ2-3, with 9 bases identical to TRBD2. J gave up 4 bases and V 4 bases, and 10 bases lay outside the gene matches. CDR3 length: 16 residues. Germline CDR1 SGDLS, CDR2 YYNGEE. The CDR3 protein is CASSPKSGGPADTQYF. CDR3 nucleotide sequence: TGTGCCAGCAGCCCCAAGAGCGGGGGGCCCGCAGATACGCAGTATTTT.

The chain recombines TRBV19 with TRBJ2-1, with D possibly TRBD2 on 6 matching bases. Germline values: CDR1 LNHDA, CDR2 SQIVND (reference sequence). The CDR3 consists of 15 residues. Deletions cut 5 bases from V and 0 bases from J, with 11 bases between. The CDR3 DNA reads TGTGCCAGTAGTCTCCGGAGGGCCTCCTACAATGAGCAGTTCTTC. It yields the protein CASSLRRASYNEQFF.

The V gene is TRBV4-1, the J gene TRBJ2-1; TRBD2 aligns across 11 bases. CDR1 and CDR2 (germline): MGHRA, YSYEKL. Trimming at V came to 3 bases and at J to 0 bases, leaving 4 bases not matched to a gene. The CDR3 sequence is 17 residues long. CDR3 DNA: TGCGCCAGCAGCCACACGACTAGCGGGGACTCCTACAATGAGCAGTTCTTC. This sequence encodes CASSHTTSGDSYNEQFF.

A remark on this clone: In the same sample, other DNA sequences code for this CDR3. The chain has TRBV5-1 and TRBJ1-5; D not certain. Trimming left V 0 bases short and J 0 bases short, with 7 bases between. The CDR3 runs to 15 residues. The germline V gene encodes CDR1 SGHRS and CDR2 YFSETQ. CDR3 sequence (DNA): TGCGCCAGCAGCTTGGACGGCTATAGCAATCAGCCCCAGCATTTT. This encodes CASSLDGYSNQPQHF. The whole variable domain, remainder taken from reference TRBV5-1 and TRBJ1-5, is KAGVTQTPRYLIKTRGQQVTLSCSPISGHRSVSWYQQTPGQGLQFLFEYFSETQRNKGNFPGRFSGRQFSNSRSEMNVSTLELGDSALYLCASSLDGYSNQPQHFGDGTRLSIL.

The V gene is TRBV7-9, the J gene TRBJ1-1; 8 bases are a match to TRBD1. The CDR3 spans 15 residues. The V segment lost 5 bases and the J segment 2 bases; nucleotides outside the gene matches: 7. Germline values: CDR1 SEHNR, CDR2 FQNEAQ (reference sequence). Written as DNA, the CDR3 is TGTGCCAGCAGCCCTCCGGGACAGGACAACACTGAAGCTTTCTTT. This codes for CASSPPGQDNTEAFF.

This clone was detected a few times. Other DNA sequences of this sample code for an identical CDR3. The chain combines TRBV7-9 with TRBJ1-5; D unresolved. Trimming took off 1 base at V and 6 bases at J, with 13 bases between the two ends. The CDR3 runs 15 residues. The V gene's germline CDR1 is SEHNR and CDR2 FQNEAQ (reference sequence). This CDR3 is CASSLEGIWGQPQHF. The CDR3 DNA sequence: TGTGCCAGCAGCTTAGAAGGCATATGGGGTCAGCCCCAGCATTTT.

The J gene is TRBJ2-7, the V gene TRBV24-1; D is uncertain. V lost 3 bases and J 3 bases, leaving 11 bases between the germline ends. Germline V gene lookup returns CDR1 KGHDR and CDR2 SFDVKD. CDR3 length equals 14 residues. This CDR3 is CATSDPRRSYEQYF. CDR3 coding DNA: TGTGCCACCAGTGATCCAAGACGGAGCTACGAGCAGTACTTC.

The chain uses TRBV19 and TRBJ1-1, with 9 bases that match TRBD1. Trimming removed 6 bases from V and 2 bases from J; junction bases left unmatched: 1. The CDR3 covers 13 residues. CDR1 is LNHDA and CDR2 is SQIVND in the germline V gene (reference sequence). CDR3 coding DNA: TGTGCCAGTAGGGGACAGGGAAACACTGAAGCTTTCTTT. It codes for CASRGQGNTEAFF.

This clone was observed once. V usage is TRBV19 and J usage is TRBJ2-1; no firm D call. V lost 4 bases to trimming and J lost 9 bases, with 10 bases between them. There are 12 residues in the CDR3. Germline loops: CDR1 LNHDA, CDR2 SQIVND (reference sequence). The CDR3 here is CASSNQNGEQFF. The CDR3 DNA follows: TGTGCCAGTAGTAACCAAAACGGTGAGCAGTTCTTC.

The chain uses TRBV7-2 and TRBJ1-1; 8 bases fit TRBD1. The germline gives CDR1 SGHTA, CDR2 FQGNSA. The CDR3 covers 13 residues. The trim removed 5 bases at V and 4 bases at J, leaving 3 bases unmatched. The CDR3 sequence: CASSLTGGTEAFF. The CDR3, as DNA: TGTGCCAGCAGCCTAACAGGGGGCACTGAAGCTTTCTTT.

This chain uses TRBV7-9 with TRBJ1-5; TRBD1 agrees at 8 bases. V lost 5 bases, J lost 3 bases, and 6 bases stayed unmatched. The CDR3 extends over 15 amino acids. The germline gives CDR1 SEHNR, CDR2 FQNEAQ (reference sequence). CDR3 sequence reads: CASSPPGGINQPQHF. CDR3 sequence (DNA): TGTGCCAGCAGCCCCCCAGGGGGCATCAATCAGCCCCAGCATTTT.

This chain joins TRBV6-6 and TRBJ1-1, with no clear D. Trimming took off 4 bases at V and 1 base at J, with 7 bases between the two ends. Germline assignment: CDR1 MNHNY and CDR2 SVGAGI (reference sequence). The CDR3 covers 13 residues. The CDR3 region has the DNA TGTGCCAGCAGTTCACACGAGAACACTGAAGCTTTCTTT. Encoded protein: CASSSHENTEAFF.

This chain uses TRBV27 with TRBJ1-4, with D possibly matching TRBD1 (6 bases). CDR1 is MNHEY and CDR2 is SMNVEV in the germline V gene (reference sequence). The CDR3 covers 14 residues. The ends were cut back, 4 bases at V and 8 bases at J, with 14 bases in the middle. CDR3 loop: CASSSPGGQEKLFF. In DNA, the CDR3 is TGTGCCAGCAGTTCCCCGGGGGGCCAAGAAAAACTGTTTTTT.

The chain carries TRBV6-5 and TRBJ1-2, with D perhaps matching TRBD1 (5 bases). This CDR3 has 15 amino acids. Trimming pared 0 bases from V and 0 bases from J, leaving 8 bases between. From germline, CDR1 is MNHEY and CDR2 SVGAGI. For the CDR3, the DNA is TGTGCCAGCAGTTACTCGTACAGGACTAACTATGGCTACACCTTC. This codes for CASSYSYRTNYGYTF.